Each of the 10 T cell receptor beta chains below was sequenced from the same sample in a study of vaccination effects on CD4 cells after COVID-19. The table came from immunoSEQ multiplex PCR; TCRdb's copy has only in-frame clones and leaves some out. Of over 25,000 clones in the sample, 72% were seen once. These receptors' antigens are unknown. ViraFEST expansion of antigen-specific CD4+ T cells with viral peptide pools preceded sequencing. Having been cultured for 10 days, the cells underwent CD4+ T cell isolation. Negative nucleocapsid antibody tests before and after vaccination confirmed no previous SARS-CoV-2 infection. The sample consisted of CD4+ T cells from PBMCs cultured with SARS-CoV-2 spike peptides, taken before COVID-19 vaccination. These receptors originate from a human donor who received a COVID-19 vaccine.

V is TRBV27 and J is TRBJ2-7; 7 bases match TRBD1. Germline values: CDR1 MNHEY, CDR2 SMNVEV (reference sequence). This CDR3 comprises 14 residues. V lost 8 bases and J lost 6; bases outside the gene matches: 13. CDR3 region: CASCPGQWALEQYF. CDR3 coding DNA: TGTGCCAGCTGTCCGGGACAGTGGGCTCTCGAGCAGTACTTC.

This clone has only a few counts. J is TRBJ2-1 and V is TRBV7-9; TRBD2 matches 7 bases. CDR1 and CDR2 (germline): SEHNR, FQNEAQ (reference sequence). This CDR3 has 14 amino acids. V trimming: 5 bases; J trimming: 2 bases; junction bases outside the gene matches: 3. The CDR3 sequence: CASSTSGTYNEQFF. Written as DNA, the CDR3 is TGTGCCAGCAGCACCAGCGGGACCTACAATGAGCAGTTCTTC.

The chain couples TRBV5-1 to TRBJ2-7; possibly TRBD1 for D (5 bases). Germline-derived CDR1 and CDR2 are SGHRS and YFSETQ. V was pared by 2 bases and J by 4 bases, with 16 bases between. The CDR3 extends over 15 amino acids. As DNA, the CDR3 is TGCGCCAGCAGCTTTACAGGTACCTCTGAGTACGAGCAGTACTTC. This translates into CASSFTGTSEYEQYF.

The V and J genes are TRBV5-1 and TRBJ2-1; 9 nucleotides agree with TRBD2. CDR3 length: 14 residues. The germline gives CDR1 SGHRS, CDR2 YFSETQ. Unmatched junction bases numbered 2, after V lost 4 bases and J lost 3 bases. The CDR3 coding sequence is TGCGCCAGCAGCCCGACTAGCGGCTACAATGAGCAGTTCTTC. It specifies CASSPTSGYNEQFF.

The chain recombines TRBV29-1 with TRBJ2-3; 11 nucleotides match TRBD2. The CDR3 is 15 amino acids. V lost 3 bases to trimming and J lost 1 base; unmatched junction nucleotides: 3. Germline CDR1 and CDR2: SQVTM and ANQGSEA. This CDR3 is CSVELGLAGTDTQYF. The CDR3 coding sequence is TGCAGCGTTGAGCTGGGACTAGCGGGCACAGATACGCAGTATTTT.

The chain carries TRBV7-6 and TRBJ2-3; 13 bases fit TRBD2. This CDR3 region has 16 residues. In germline, CDR1 is SGHVS, CDR2 FNYEAQ. The J segment lost 2 bases and the V segment lost 5 bases, leaving 4 bases of the junction unmatched. The CDR3 bases are TGTGCCAGCAGCATGGGGACTAGCGGGGTCACAGATACGCAGTATTTT. Translating it yields CASSMGTSGVTDTQYF.

V is TRBV6-5 and J is TRBJ2-7; possible D gene TRBD1, 5 bases. The CDR3 has 15 amino acids. Germline assignment: CDR1 MNHEY and CDR2 SVGAGI. The V gene lost 6 bases and the J gene lost 2 bases, with 17 bases spanning the gap. In DNA, the CDR3 is TGTGCCAGCAGGTCCGACAGTTCTCCCCCCTACGAGCAGTACTTC. Its translation is CASRSDSSPPYEQYF.

This clone was counted once. The genes are TRBV5-6 and TRBJ2-5; perhaps TRBD2 as D (6 bases). V lost 4 bases and J lost 2, with 21 bases in between. The CDR3 length is 17 residues. Per germline, CDR1 SGHDT and CDR2 YYEEEE. The CDR3, as DNA: TGTGCCAGCAGCGGCCTGGGAGTAGCGGAATCTCAAGAGACCCAGTACTTC. Protein sequence: CASSGLGVAESQETQYF.

CDR3 nucleotide sequence: TGCGCCAGCAGCCAGGGGTCTTACGCTAACCAAGAGACCCAGTACTTC. It encodes CASSQGSYANQETQYF. This chain connects TRBV5-1 to TRBJ2-5, with D tentatively TRBD1 (6 bases). The V gene lost 4 bases and the J gene lost 0 bases, with 16 bases spanning the gap. CDR3 length equals 16 residues. CDR1 SGHRS and CDR2 YFSETQ come from the germline V gene.

CDR3 amino acids: CASSLVLQSSNGYTF. CDR3 nucleotide sequence: TGTGCCAGCAGCTTAGTATTGCAGTCCTCGAATGGCTACACCTTC. The gene calls are TRBV11-3 and TRBJ1-2, with unresolved D. The ends were cut back, 1 base at V and 6 bases at J, with 15 bases in the middle. This CDR3 region has 15 residues. Germline CDR1 SGHNT, CDR2 YENEEA.